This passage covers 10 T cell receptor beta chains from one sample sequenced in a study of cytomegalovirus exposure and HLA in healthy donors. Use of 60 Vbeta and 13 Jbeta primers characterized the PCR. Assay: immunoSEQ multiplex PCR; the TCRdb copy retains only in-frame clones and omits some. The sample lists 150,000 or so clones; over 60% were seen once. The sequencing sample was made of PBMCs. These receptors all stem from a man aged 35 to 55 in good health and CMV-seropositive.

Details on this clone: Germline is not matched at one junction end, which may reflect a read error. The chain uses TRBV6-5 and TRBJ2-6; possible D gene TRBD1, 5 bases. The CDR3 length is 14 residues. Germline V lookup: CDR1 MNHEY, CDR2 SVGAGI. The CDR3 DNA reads TGTGCCAGCCGGGTGAGCTCTGGGGCCAACGGCCTGACTTTC. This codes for CASRVSSGANGLTF.

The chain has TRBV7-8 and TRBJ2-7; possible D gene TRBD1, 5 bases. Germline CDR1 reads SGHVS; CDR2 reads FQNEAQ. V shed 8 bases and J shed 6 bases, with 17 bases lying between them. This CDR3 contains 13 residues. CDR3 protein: CASRTSPQGEQYF. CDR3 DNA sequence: TGTGCCAGCCGGACCTCCCCTCAGGGCGAGCAGTACTTC. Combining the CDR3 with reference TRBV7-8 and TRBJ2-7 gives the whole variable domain GAGVSQSPRYKVAKRGQDVALRCDPISGHVSLFWYQQALGQGPEFLTYFQNEAQLDKSGLPSDRFFAERPEGSVSTLKIQRTQQEDSAVYLCASRTSPQGEQYFGPGTRLTVT.

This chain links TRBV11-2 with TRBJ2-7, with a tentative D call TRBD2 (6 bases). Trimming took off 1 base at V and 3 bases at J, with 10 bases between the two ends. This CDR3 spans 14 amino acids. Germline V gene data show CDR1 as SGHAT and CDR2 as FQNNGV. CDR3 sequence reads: CASSLGLELYEQYF. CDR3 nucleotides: TGTGCCAGCAGCTTAGGACTAGAGCTCTACGAGCAGTACTTC.

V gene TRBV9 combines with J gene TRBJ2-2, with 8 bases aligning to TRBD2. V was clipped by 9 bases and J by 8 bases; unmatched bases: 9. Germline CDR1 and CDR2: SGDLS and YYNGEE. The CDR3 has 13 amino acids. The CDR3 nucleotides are TGTGCCACCGGGAGGGACCCCTGGGGGGAGCTGTTTTTT. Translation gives CATGRDPWGELFF.

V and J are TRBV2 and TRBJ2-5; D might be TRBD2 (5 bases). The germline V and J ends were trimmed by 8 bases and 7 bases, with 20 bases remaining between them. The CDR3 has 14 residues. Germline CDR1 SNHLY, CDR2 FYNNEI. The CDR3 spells CASVRADLAGTQYF. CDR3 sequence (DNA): TGTGCCAGCGTGAGGGCAGATCTAGCTGGGACCCAGTACTTC.

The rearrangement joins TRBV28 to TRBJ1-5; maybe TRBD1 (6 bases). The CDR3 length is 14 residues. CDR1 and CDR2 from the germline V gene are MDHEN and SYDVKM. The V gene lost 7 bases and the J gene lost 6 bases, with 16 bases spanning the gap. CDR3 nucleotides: TGTGCCAGCAAATCAGGGGTTCCGGGTCAGCCCCAGCATTTT. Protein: CASKSGVPGQPQHF.

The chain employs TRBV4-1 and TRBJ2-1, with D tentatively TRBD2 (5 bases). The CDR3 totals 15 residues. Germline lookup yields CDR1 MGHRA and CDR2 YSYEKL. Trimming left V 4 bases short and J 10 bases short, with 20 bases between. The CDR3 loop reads CASSPVGRAPKEQFF. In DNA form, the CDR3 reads TGCGCCAGCAGCCCGGTAGGGAGAGCGCCCAAGGAGCAGTTCTTC.

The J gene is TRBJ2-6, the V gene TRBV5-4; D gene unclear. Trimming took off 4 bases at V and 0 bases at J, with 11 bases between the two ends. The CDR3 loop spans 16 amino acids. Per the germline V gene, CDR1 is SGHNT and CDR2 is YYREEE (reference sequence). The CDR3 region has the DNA TGTGCCAGCAGCCCCCGGTTCGACTCTGGGGCCAACGTCCTGACTTTC. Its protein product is CASSPRFDSGANVLTF.

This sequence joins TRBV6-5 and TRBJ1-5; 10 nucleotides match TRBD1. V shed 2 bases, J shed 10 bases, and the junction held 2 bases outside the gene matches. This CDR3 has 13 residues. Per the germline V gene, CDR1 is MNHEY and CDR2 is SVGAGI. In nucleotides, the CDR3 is TGTGCCAGCAGTTACCGGACAGGGGGACCCCAGCATTTT. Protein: CASSYRTGGPQHF.

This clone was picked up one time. In DNA, the CDR3 is TGTGCCAGCAGTTACAGCGGGACGCGAAGCACAGATACGCAGTATTTT. It specifies CASSYSGTRSTDTQYF. The chain uses TRBV5-6 and TRBJ2-3; 7 bases map to TRBD2. The CDR3 spans 16 residues. J was trimmed by 0 bases and V by 5 bases; bases with no gene match: 9. Germline assignment: CDR1 SGHDT and CDR2 YYEEEE.